What follows are 30 T cell receptor beta chains derived from one specimen sequenced in a study of blood T cell repertoires in COVID-19. The repertoire was sequenced with immunoSEQ multiplex PCR; TCRdb's copy has only in-frame clones and lacks some. The repertoire holds about 330,000 clones, with around 87% as singletons. Sequencing input: peripheral blood. These receptor sequences come from a woman in her 50s with active or convalescent COVID-19.

J is TRBJ1-2 and V is TRBV27; TRBD1 agrees at 9 bases. V shed 4 bases and J 4 bases; nucleotides not matched to a gene: 4. CDR1 is MNHEY and CDR2 is SMNVEV in the germline V gene (reference sequence). The CDR3 totals 14 residues. CDR3 sequence reads: CASSSRGQGYGYTF. DNA of the CDR3: TGTGCCAGCAGTTCAAGGGGACAGGGCTATGGCTACACCTTC.

The chain carries TRBV13 and TRBJ1-3; D unresolved. In germline, CDR1 is PRHDT, CDR2 FYEKMQ (reference sequence). There are 15 residues in the CDR3. V shed 5 bases and J shed 0 bases, with 11 bases lying between them. CDR3 in amino acids: CASSTTAGSGNTIYF. CDR3 DNA: TGTGCCAGCAGCACCACCGCGGGCTCTGGAAACACCATATATTTT. Complete variable domain (other parts from reference TRBV13 and TRBJ1-3): AAGVIQSPRHLIKEKRETATLKCYPIPRHDTVYWYQQGPGQDPQFLISFYEKMQSDKGSIPDRFSAQQFSDYHSELNMSSLELGDSALYFCASSTTAGSGNTIYFGEGSWLTVV.

The chain recombines TRBV7-3 with TRBJ2-1, with a tentative D call TRBD2 (6 bases). The CDR3 runs to 17 residues. Germline V lookup: CDR1 SGHTA, CDR2 FQGTGA. Trimming removed 5 bases at V and 0 bases at J, with 17 bases between. As DNA, the CDR3 is TGTGCCAGCAGCCCCCCGGGGAGGACCAGCTCCTACAATGAGCAGTTCTTC. This translates into CASSPPGRTSSYNEQFF. Full variable domain (outside the CDR3, taken from reference TRBV7-3 and TRBJ2-1): GAGVSQTPSNKVTEKGKYVELRCDPISGHTALYWYRQSLGQGPEFLIYFQGTGAADDSGLPNDRFFAVRPEGSVSTLKIQRTERGDSAVYLCASSPPGRTSSYNEQFFGPGTRLTVL.

The rearrangement uses TRBV5-1 and TRBJ1-5, with a possible D match to TRBD1 (6 bases). Between the trimmed V and J ends, which lost 4 bases and 2 bases, there was a span of 10 bases. The germline V gene has CDR1 SGHRS and CDR2 YFSETQ. The CDR3 is 14 amino acids. The DNA of the CDR3 is TGCGCCAGCAGCCCAGGGGTGGGCAATCAGCCCCAGCATTTT. Translating gives CASSPGVGNQPQHF.

V usage is TRBV7-2 and J usage is TRBJ1-2; 9 nucleotides agree with TRBD1. From germline, CDR1 is SGHTA and CDR2 FQGNSA. V was clipped by 1 base and J by 7 bases; unmatched bases: 7. This CDR3 contains 15 residues. The CDR3 DNA is TGTGCCAGCAGCTTAGGGGGACAGGGAGGTGGTGGCTACACCTTC. It is translated as CASSLGGQGGGGYTF.

The chain uses TRBV5-1 and TRBJ1-2, with D maybe TRBD1 (6 bases). Germline assignment: CDR1 SGHRS and CDR2 YFSETQ. Trimming took off 4 bases at V and 5 bases at J, with 15 bases between the two ends. The CDR3 sequence is 14 residues long. CDR3 sequence reads: CASSPGQVTYGYTF. Written as DNA, the CDR3 is TGCGCCAGCAGCCCGGGACAAGTAACGTATGGCTACACCTTC.

The V gene is TRBV2, the J gene TRBJ1-1; D remains unclear. This CDR3 has 14 residues. The V end lost 6 bases, the J end lost 5 bases, and 16 bases lay between the germline ends. Germline CDR1 is SNHLY and CDR2 is FYNNEI. The CDR3 loop is CASRKDGVGTEAFF. CDR3 nucleotide sequence: TGTGCCAGCAGGAAGGACGGGGTTGGGACTGAAGCTTTCTTT.

The chain uses TRBV4-1 and TRBJ1-3, with D maybe TRBD1 (6 bases). The V gene lost 1 base and the J gene lost 3 bases, with 10 bases spanning the gap. This CDR3 spans 15 amino acids. CDR1 is MGHRA and CDR2 is YSYEKL in the germline V gene. The CDR3, as DNA: TGCGCCAGCAGCCAAGCCGGGACATATGGAAACACCATATATTTT. This sequence encodes CASSQAGTYGNTIYF.

The rearrangement joins TRBV6-7 to TRBJ1-2; D unresolved. TRBV6-7 is assigned to the ORF class and has an uncertain function. This CDR3 has 14 amino acids. The ends were cut back, 7 bases at V and 4 bases at J, with 16 bases in the middle. The CDR3 DNA reads as TGTGCCAGCACGCTGCGCGGCCTGATCTATGGCTACACCTTC. It specifies CASTLRGLIYGYTF.

This clone turned up a few times. The chain joins TRBV6-5 to TRBJ2-1; TRBD2 matches at 8 bases. The germline gives CDR1 MNHEY, CDR2 SVGAGI. CDR3 length equals 16 residues. The J segment lost 2 bases and the V segment lost 4 bases, leaving 7 bases of the junction unmatched. The CDR3, as DNA: TGTGCCAGCAGTTCTCCGAGCGGGAGTACCTACAATGAGCAGTTCTTC. This codes for CASSSPSGSTYNEQFF.

The rearrangement uses TRBV7-3 and TRBJ2-2, with 10 bases identical to TRBD1. V lost 5 bases to trimming and J lost 4 bases; unmatched junction nucleotides: 4. Germline CDR1 and CDR2: SGHTA and FQGTGA. This CDR3 is 15 amino acids long. Here the CDR3 reads CASSAGTGVTGELFF. The CDR3 coding sequence is TGTGCCAGCAGCGCCGGGACAGGGGTCACCGGGGAGCTGTTTTTT.

The chain links TRBV27 to TRBJ1-1; a possible D gene is TRBD1 (6 bases). The germline gives CDR1 MNHEY, CDR2 SMNVEV (reference sequence). This CDR3 is 16 amino acids long. V was clipped by 4 bases and J by 0 bases, with 15 bases between them. This chain's CDR3 is CASSSRQDVMNTEAFF. DNA for the CDR3: TGTGCCAGCAGTTCCCGACAGGACGTCATGAACACTGAAGCTTTCTTT.

The rearrangement joins TRBV2 to TRBJ2-2, with 9 bases aligning to TRBD1. The CDR3 spans 15 residues. Trimming took 6 bases from V and 5 from J; bases not matched to a gene: 7. Germline CDR1 and CDR2: SNHLY and FYNNEI. Written as DNA, the CDR3 is TGTGCCAGCAGCCGAGGACAGGGGAGTACCGGGGAGCTGTTTTTT. The encoded protein is CASSRGQGSTGELFF.

V usage is TRBV14 and J usage is TRBJ2-1; D gene unclear. The CDR3 totals 17 residues. Trimming took off 3 bases at V and 4 bases at J, with 19 bases between the two ends. Germline V gene lookup returns CDR1 SGHDN and CDR2 FVKESK. The CDR3 region has the DNA TGTGCCAGCAGCCACCAGACTGGCGTAGGCGTGTACAATGAGCAGTTCTTC. Protein product: CASSHQTGVGVYNEQFF.

This chain uses TRBV19 with TRBJ1-1; TRBD1 matches 9 bases. Germline values: CDR1 LNHDA, CDR2 SQIVND (reference sequence). Losses at the gene ends were 7 bases for V and 1 base for J; bases not matched to a gene: 13. This CDR3 is built from 17 residues. This CDR3 is CASISLQGAQGNTEAFF. The CDR3 nucleotides read TGTGCCAGTATCTCCTTACAGGGGGCACAAGGGAACACTGAAGCTTTCTTT. The entire variable domain, with the rest obtained from reference TRBV19 and TRBJ1-1, is as follows: DGGITQSPKYLFRKEGQNVTLSCEQNLNHDAMYWYRQDPGQGLRLIYYSQIVNDFQKGDIAEGYSVSREKKESFPLTVTSAQKNPTAFYLCASISLQGAQGNTEAFFGQGTRLTVV.

The rearrangement uses TRBV5-8 and TRBJ2-1; TRBD2 matches 15 bases. Per germline, CDR1 SGHTS and CDR2 YDEGEE. V was clipped by 4 bases and J by 9 bases; unmatched bases: 8. The CDR3 is made up of 16 amino acids. Here the CDR3 reads CASSSRTSGRAGEQFF. The DNA for the CDR3 is TGTGCCAGCAGCAGCCGGACTAGCGGGAGGGCGGGTGAGCAGTTCTTC. Supplemented by reference TRBV5-8 and TRBJ2-1, the full variable domain reads EAGVTQSPTHLIKTRGQQATLRCSPISGHTSVYWYQQALGLGLQFLLWYDEGEERNRGNFPPRFSGRQFPNYSSELNVNALELEDSALYLCASSSRTSGRAGEQFFGPGTRLTVL.

This chain uses TRBV27 with TRBJ2-6; TRBD2 is a possible D gene (5 bases). Trimming removed 7 bases from V and 1 base from J, with 11 bases in between. Germline V gene lookup returns CDR1 MNHEY and CDR2 SMNVEV (reference sequence). The CDR3 is 15 amino acids. The CDR3 nucleotides are TGTGCCAGCACTCGAGGAGGTTCTGGGGCCAACGTCCTGACTTTC. Protein: CASTRGGSGANVLTF.

The gene calls are TRBV2 and TRBJ1-4, with D tentatively TRBD1 (6 bases). Trimming removed 6 bases from V and 5 bases from J, with 13 bases in between. Germline assignment: CDR1 SNHLY and CDR2 FYNNEI. The CDR3 sequence is 14 residues long. The CDR3, as DNA: TGTGCCAGCAGGGTTGACAGGACGAATGAAAAACTGTTTTTT. Protein product: CASRVDRTNEKLFF.

The chain is built from TRBV15 and TRBJ2-5; 7 bases are a match to TRBD1. V trimming: 3 bases; J trimming: 6 bases; junction bases outside the gene matches: 10. In germline, CDR1 is LNHNV, CDR2 YYDKDF (reference sequence). This CDR3 spans 15 amino acids. CDR3 sequence reads: CATSRTLQGIKTQYF. CDR3 bases: TGTGCCACCAGCAGGACCCTACAGGGGATAAAGACCCAGTACTTC.

V usage is TRBV19 and J usage is TRBJ2-3, with a possible D match to TRBD2 (5 bases). Germline V gives CDR1 LNHDA, CDR2 SQIVND (reference sequence). V shed 7 bases and J shed 6 bases, with 14 bases lying between them. This CDR3 region has 13 residues. CDR3 residues: CASNGNDGDTQYF. The CDR3 DNA reads TGTGCCAGTAACGGGAACGACGGGGATACGCAGTATTTT. Together with reference TRBV19 and TRBJ2-3, the CDR3 gives the full variable domain: DGGITQSPKYLFRKEGQNVTLSCEQNLNHDAMYWYRQDPGQGLRLIYYSQIVNDFQKGDIAEGYSVSREKKESFPLTVTSAQKNPTAFYLCASNGNDGDTQYFGPGTRLTVL.

V usage is TRBV7-9 and J usage is TRBJ2-2; D possibly corresponds to TRBD1 (6 bases). The germline V gene has CDR1 SEHNR and CDR2 FQNEAQ (reference sequence). This CDR3 is built from 15 residues. Deletions cut 3 bases from V and 1 base from J, with 9 bases between. The CDR3 here is CASSLDRQNTGELFF. The CDR3 coding sequence is TGTGCCAGCAGCTTGGACAGACAGAACACCGGGGAGCTGTTTTTT. Full variable domain (rest looked up from reference TRBV7-9 and TRBJ2-2): DTGVSQNPRHKITKRGQNVTFRCDPISEHNRLYWYRQTLGQGPEFLTYFQNEAQLEKSRLLSDRFSAERPKGSFSTLEIQRTEQGDSAMYLCASSLDRQNTGELFFGEGSRLTVL.

The V gene is TRBV29-1, the J gene TRBJ1-4, with TRBD1 as a possible D gene (6 bases). The V gene's germline CDR1 is SQVTM and CDR2 ANQGSEA. V was clipped by 7 bases and J by 8 bases, with 14 bases between them. CDR3 length: 12 residues. As DNA, the CDR3 is TGCAGCGCCTCACAGGGAATCGAAAAACTGTTTTTT. Amino acid sequence: CSASQGIEKLFF.

This sequence joins TRBV7-9 and TRBJ2-6, with 9 bases lining up with TRBD1. From germline, CDR1 is SEHNR and CDR2 FQNEAQ (reference sequence). Losses at the gene ends were 1 base for V and 0 bases for J; bases not matched to a gene: 4. The CDR3 contains 18 residues. The CDR3 DNA reads TGTGCCAGCAGCTTAGTTGCGACAGGGGGCTCTGGGGCCAACGTCCTGACTTTC. This encodes CASSLVATGGSGANVLTF.

The chain carries TRBV5-4 and TRBJ2-1; 13 bases agree with TRBD2. The V and J ends lost 4 bases and 6 bases, in that order; junction bases with no gene match: 4. Germline lookup yields CDR1 SGHNT and CDR2 YYREEE (reference sequence). The CDR3 is 15 residues long. This CDR3 reads CASSLGTSGTNEQFF. CDR3 bases: TGTGCCAGCAGCCTCGGGACTAGCGGGACCAATGAGCAGTTCTTC.

This chain uses TRBV28 with TRBJ2-2; tentatively, D is TRBD2 (5 bases). This CDR3 contains 14 residues. The V and J ends lost 7 bases and 0 bases respectively, with 9 bases between them. The germline CDR1 and CDR2 sequences are MDHEN and SYDVKM. The DNA of the CDR3 is TGTGCCAGCAAGGAGGCGTCGAACACCGGGGAGCTGTTTTTT. Its translation: CASKEASNTGELFF.

This clone was seen only a few times. The CDR3 DNA is TGCGCCAGCAGCCAAGACGGGGGAATGGCGGGCGGATACACCGGGGAGCTGTTTTTT. Protein sequence: CASSQDGGMAGGYTGELFF. The chain links TRBV4-3 to TRBJ2-2, with D perhaps matching TRBD2 (6 bases). CDR1 and CDR2 (germline): LGHNA, YSLEER. CDR3 size: 19 residues. V was trimmed by 0 bases and J by 3 bases, leaving 20 bases between them.

This sequence joins TRBV5-1 and TRBJ1-3; 11 nucleotides align to TRBD1. Germline trimming cut 3 bases from V and 8 bases from J; bases unmatched to any gene: 25. Germline assignment: CDR1 SGHRS and CDR2 YFSETQ. The CDR3 runs to 21 residues. CDR3 protein: CASSSTPLAGTGGKREDTIYF. The CDR3 nucleotides are TGCGCCAGCAGCTCAACCCCCCTTGCCGGGACAGGGGGAAAAAGGGAAGACACCATATATTTT.

This clone was found a few times. V usage is TRBV6-5 and J usage is TRBJ1-4; D might be TRBD1 (5 bases). The CDR3 is 12 amino acids. From germline, CDR1 is MNHEY and CDR2 SVGAGI. The germline V and J ends were trimmed by 6 bases and 7 bases, with 9 bases remaining between them. The CDR3, as DNA: TGTGCCAGCAGGGGGCTGTCTGAAAAACTGTTTTTT. As protein: CASRGLSEKLFF.

The chain links TRBV25-1 to TRBJ2-7; TRBD2 matches 10 bases. Germline lookup yields CDR1 MGHDK and CDR2 SYGVNS. The CDR3 covers 14 residues. V dropped 4 bases and J dropped 7; count of bases not matched to a gene: 7. The CDR3 spells CASSVSGGPGEQYF. The CDR3 region has the DNA TGTGCCAGCAGTGTTAGCGGGGGGCCTGGGGAGCAGTACTTC.

This chain connects TRBV27 to TRBJ2-7, with 8 bases fitting TRBD1. Germline CDR1 is MNHEY and CDR2 is SMNVEV (reference sequence). Germline trimming cut 2 bases from V and 4 bases from J; bases unmatched to any gene: 4. The CDR3 covers 14 residues. CDR3 bases: TGTGCCAGCAGTTTAAGGACAGGGAGGTACGAGCAGTACTTC. Encoded protein: CASSLRTGRYEQYF.